Listed here is a single TCR beta chain. The antigen is unknown. This sample stems from a study of PD-1 blockade in classical Hodgkin lymphoma. Germline values: CDR1 KGHSH, CDR2 LQKENI. With V trimmed by 4 bases and J by 0 bases, 1 base remained unmatched. This CDR3 region has 15 residues. Each patient relapsed following autologous stem cell transplantation, and prior brentuximab vedotin exposure differed. Assay: immunoSEQ multiplex PCR; the TCRdb copy retains only in-frame clones and omits some. The profile shows some 93,000 clones, roughly 92% of them singletons. Study-wide results and caveats: In newly diagnosed patients, baseline TCR diversity was reportedly below that of healthy donors.

The source material was peripheral blood mononuclear cells (PBMCs), sampled at baseline. This receptor was identified in a human donor with classical Hodgkin lymphoma. The chain joins TRBV18 to TRBJ1-3, with 9 bases that match TRBD1. CDR3: CASSLGQGSGNTIYF. As DNA, the CDR3 is TGTGCCAGCTCACTGGGACAGGGCTCTGGAAACACCATATATTTT.